Each of the 22 T cell receptor beta chains below was sequenced from the same sample in a study of T cell responses to AZD1222 COVID-19 vaccine. This table comes from immunoSEQ multiplex PCR, and its TCRdb copy is limited to in-frame clones, with some not included. This sample yields 150,000 to 200,000 clones, of which 87% are seen a single time; about 2.8% belongs to the top ten. The sample here was peripheral blood, taken on day 0 of AZD1222 vaccination. These receptors all come from an adult in good health.

V is TRBV4-1 and J is TRBJ1-5; TRBD1 aligns across 7 bases. The ends lost 4 bases at V and 5 bases at J; junction bases unmatched: 8. CDR3 length: 15 amino acids. From germline, CDR1 is MGHRA and CDR2 YSYEKL. CDR3 protein: CASSLGTAQDQPQHF. CDR3 nucleotide sequence: TGCGCCAGCAGCCTTGGGACAGCGCAAGATCAGCCCCAGCATTTT.

This chain connects TRBV18 to TRBJ2-7; the match to TRBD2 covers 9 bases. The CDR3 covers 15 residues. From germline, CDR1 is KGHSH and CDR2 LQKENI. V lost 2 bases to trimming and J lost 9 bases; unmatched junction nucleotides: 11. CDR3 in DNA: TGTGCCAGCTCACCAAAGCGGGAGGCGTTGGGGGTGCAGTACTTC. This encodes CASSPKREALGVQYF.

The J gene is TRBJ2-1, the V gene TRBV11-2; 12 bases map to TRBD2. Losses at the gene ends were 4 bases for V and 4 bases for J; bases not matched to a gene: 11. Germline V lookup: CDR1 SGHAT, CDR2 FQNNGV. This CDR3 is built from 18 residues. The CDR3 bases are TGTGCCAGCAGCTCAACTCTAGCGGGAGGGGGCCTATACAATGAGCAGTTCTTC. This gives the protein CASSSTLAGGGLYNEQFF.

The rearrangement joins TRBV11-2 to TRBJ1-2; no reliable D call. Germline V gives CDR1 SGHAT, CDR2 FQNNGV. The germline V and J ends were trimmed by 0 bases and 8 bases, with 13 bases remaining between them. CDR3 size: 14 residues. The CDR3 reads CASSLDPVQAGYTF. DNA of the CDR3: TGTGCCAGCAGCTTAGATCCGGTTCAGGCGGGCTACACCTTC. Filled out from reference TRBV11-2 and TRBJ1-2, the complete variable domain reads EAGVAQSPRYKIIEKRQSVAFWCNPISGHATLYWYQQILGQGPKLLIQFQNNGVVDDSQLPKDRFSAERLKGVDSTLKIQPAKLEDSAVYLCASSLDPVQAGYTFGSGTRLTVV.

This chain links TRBV6-5 with TRBJ2-2; D is perhaps TRBD2 (6 bases). CDR3 size: 14 residues. Germline-derived CDR1 and CDR2 are MNHEY and SVGAGI. V lost 9 bases and J 4 bases, leaving 15 bases between the germline ends. CDR3 loop: CASSRDGGTGELFF. The CDR3, as DNA: TGTGCCAGTTCTCGGGACGGGGGCACCGGGGAGCTGTTTTTT.

This chain connects TRBV6-5 to TRBJ1-5; no clear D. Germline CDR1 MNHEY, CDR2 SVGAGI. The CDR3 length is 13 residues. V lost 7 bases and J lost 0, with 7 bases in between. Written as DNA, the CDR3 is TGTGCCAGCACGGTGAATAGCAATCAGCCCCAGCATTTT. Translating it yields CASTVNSNQPQHF.

The rearrangement joins TRBV6-1 to TRBJ2-2, with a weak D call TRBD1 (5 bases). This CDR3 is built from 13 residues. V lost 3 bases to trimming and J lost 3 bases, with 5 bases between them. In germline, CDR1 is MNHNS, CDR2 SASEGT. For the CDR3, the DNA is TGTGCCAGCAGTGACAGGGACACCGGGGAGCTGTTTTTT. Translating it yields CASSDRDTGELFF.

This chain connects TRBV28 to TRBJ2-3; TRBD2 matches at 10 bases. V was pared by 1 base and J by 1 base, with 5 bases of the junction left unmatched. The germline CDR1 and CDR2 sequences are MDHEN and SYDVKM. CDR3 length: 17 residues. DNA of the CDR3: TGTGCCAGCAGTTTATATTCCGGGACTAGCGGCACAGATACGCAGTATTTT. It encodes CASSLYSGTSGTDTQYF. The full variable domain, its missing parts supplied by reference TRBV28 and TRBJ2-3, is DVKVTQSSRYLVKRTGEKVFLECVQDMDHENMFWYRQDPGLGLRLIYFSYDVKMKEKGDIPEGYSVSREKKERFSLILESASTNQTSMYLCASSLYSGTSGTDTQYFGPGTRLTVL.

V usage is TRBV18 and J usage is TRBJ2-1; TRBD2 might be the D (5 bases). CDR3 length: 15 residues. V lost 6 bases, J lost 5 bases, and 17 bases lay in between. Per the germline V gene, CDR1 is KGHSH and CDR2 is LQKENI. Here the CDR3 reads CASSPLATTHNEQFF. The CDR3 DNA sequence: TGTGCCAGCTCCCCCCTGGCGACTACCCACAATGAGCAGTTCTTC.

The gene calls are TRBV15 and TRBJ2-2; D gene unclear. V gave up 9 bases and J gave up 0 bases, with 17 bases separating them. This CDR3 has 16 residues. The germline V gene encodes CDR1 LNHNV and CDR2 YYDKDF (reference sequence). DNA of the CDR3: TGTGCCACGACCGCGCGGAGATCCTCGAACACCGGGGAGCTGTTTTTT. It encodes CATTARRSSNTGELFF.

For the CDR3, the DNA is TGTGCCAGTAGTATAGTCCCAGGGGAGGATCAGCCCCAGCATTTT. Encoded protein: CASSIVPGEDQPQHF. The chain links TRBV19 to TRBJ1-5; tentatively, D is TRBD1 (6 bases). Germline CDR1 LNHDA, CDR2 SQIVND (reference sequence). With 1 base removed from V and 5 bases from J, the gap between germline ends came to 12 bases. There are 15 residues in the CDR3.

The V and J genes are TRBV7-9 and TRBJ2-5, with D perhaps matching TRBD1 (5 bases). Trimming took off 7 bases at V and 0 bases at J, with 9 bases between the two ends. The CDR3 runs to 13 residues. Germline V gene sequence: CDR1 SEHNR, CDR2 FQNEAQ (reference sequence). Written as DNA, the CDR3 is TGTGCCAGCACAATAGGGGACCAAGAGACCCAGTACTTC. This translates into CASTIGDQETQYF. Together with reference TRBV7-9 and TRBJ2-5, the CDR3 gives the full variable domain: DTGVSQNPRHKITKRGQNVTFRCDPISEHNRLYWYRQTLGQGPEFLTYFQNEAQLEKSRLLSDRFSAERPKGSFSTLEIQRTEQGDSAMYLCASTIGDQETQYFGPGTRLLVL.

A remark on this clone: Other DNA sequences from this sample encode an identical CDR3 as well. This chain uses TRBV30 with TRBJ1-5, with TRBD1 matching 7 bases. There are 13 residues in the CDR3. Germline CDR1 GTSNPN, CDR2 SVGIG (reference sequence). The J segment lost 4 bases and the V segment lost 2 bases, leaving 2 bases of the junction unmatched. CDR3: CAWSRDSNQPQHF. In nucleotides, the CDR3 is TGTGCCTGGAGTAGGGACAGTAATCAGCCCCAGCATTTT.

The chain has TRBV28 and TRBJ2-7; the D gene is possibly TRBD1 (6 bases). Germline-derived CDR1 and CDR2 are MDHEN and SYDVKM. Trimming stripped 5 bases from V and 2 bases from J, with 13 bases between. The CDR3 is made up of 14 amino acids. The CDR3 region has the DNA TGTGCCAGCAGTCCAGGGGCCGGAACCTACGAGCAGTACTTC. Residues: CASSPGAGTYEQYF.

The chain carries TRBV18 and TRBJ1-2; tentatively, D is TRBD1 (5 bases). Trimming cost V 3 bases and J 6 bases, with 20 bases left between them. Germline CDR1 and CDR2: KGHSH and LQKENI. The CDR3 has 16 residues. DNA of the CDR3: TGTGCCAGCTCACCCGGGGCGGAGGTGCACCGGAATGGCTACACCTTC. Translated, it gives CASSPGAEVHRNGYTF.

V gene TRBV2 combines with J gene TRBJ2-7, with D unclear. CDR1 is SNHLY, CDR2 FYNNEI, per germline. The CDR3 spans 14 residues. The germline V and J ends were trimmed by 6 bases and 7 bases, with 19 bases remaining between them. DNA for the CDR3: TGTGCCAGCAGATTTGACACCGACTCGACTGAGCAGTACTTC. Translating it yields CASRFDTDSTEQYF.

The chain links TRBV3-1 (or the pseudogene TRBV3-2) to TRBJ2-1; 10 bases are shared with TRBD2. CDR3 size: 13 residues. CDR1 and CDR2 (germline): LGHDT, YNNKEL (reference sequence). Trimming removed 4 bases from V and 15 bases from J; junction bases left unmatched: 9. CDR3 residues: CASSLGLAGVPFF. The CDR3 DNA is TGTGCCAGCAGCCTGGGGCTAGCGGGAGTTCCGTTCTTC.

J is TRBJ2-2 and V is TRBV19; D is possibly TRBD1 (6 bases). Trimming removed 5 bases at V and 4 bases at J, with 11 bases between. The CDR3 extends over 14 amino acids. CDR1 LNHDA and CDR2 SQIVND come from the germline V gene (reference sequence). The CDR3: CASSPRQVTGELFF. As DNA, the CDR3 is TGTGCCAGTAGTCCCCGACAGGTCACCGGGGAGCTGTTTTTT.

V and J are TRBV6-5 and TRBJ2-7, with D perhaps TRBD1 (6 bases). V was shortened by 2 bases and J by 1 base, with 9 bases between the two germline ends. Germline V gene sequence: CDR1 MNHEY, CDR2 SVGAGI. This CDR3 is built from 14 residues. CDR3 sequence reads: CASSYDGTSYEQYF. CDR3 nucleotides: TGTGCCAGCAGTTACGACGGGACATCCTACGAGCAGTACTTC.

This clone was detected only a few times. V usage is TRBV29-1 and J usage is TRBJ2-1; D perhaps matches TRBD2 (6 bases). The CDR3 has 15 amino acids. Germline CDR1 is SQVTM and CDR2 is ANQGSEA. V was shortened by 6 bases and J by 7 bases, with 22 bases between the two germline ends. CDR3: CSVLKGKRESNEQFF. The CDR3 bases are TGCAGCGTCCTGAAAGGCAAACGGGAGAGTAATGAGCAGTTCTTC.

This clone was recorded a few times. The V call is TRBV19, the J call TRBJ1-4; 7 nucleotides line up with TRBD1. CDR3 size: 14 residues. J was trimmed by 8 bases and V by 7 bases; bases with no gene match: 10. The germline V gene encodes CDR1 LNHDA and CDR2 SQIVND (reference sequence). CDR3 amino acids: CASTPARTGEKLFF. The CDR3 bases are TGTGCCAGTACCCCGGCCCGGACAGGCGAAAAACTGTTTTTT.

J is TRBJ2-3 and V is TRBV2; 9 bases line up with TRBD1. The CDR3 runs 14 residues. Germline V CDR1 and CDR2: SNHLY, FYNNEI. Losses at the gene ends were 8 bases for V and 4 bases for J; bases not matched to a gene: 7. This CDR3 reads CASGRGQGADTQYF. CDR3 DNA: TGTGCCAGCGGTCGGGGACAGGGAGCAGATACGCAGTATTTT.